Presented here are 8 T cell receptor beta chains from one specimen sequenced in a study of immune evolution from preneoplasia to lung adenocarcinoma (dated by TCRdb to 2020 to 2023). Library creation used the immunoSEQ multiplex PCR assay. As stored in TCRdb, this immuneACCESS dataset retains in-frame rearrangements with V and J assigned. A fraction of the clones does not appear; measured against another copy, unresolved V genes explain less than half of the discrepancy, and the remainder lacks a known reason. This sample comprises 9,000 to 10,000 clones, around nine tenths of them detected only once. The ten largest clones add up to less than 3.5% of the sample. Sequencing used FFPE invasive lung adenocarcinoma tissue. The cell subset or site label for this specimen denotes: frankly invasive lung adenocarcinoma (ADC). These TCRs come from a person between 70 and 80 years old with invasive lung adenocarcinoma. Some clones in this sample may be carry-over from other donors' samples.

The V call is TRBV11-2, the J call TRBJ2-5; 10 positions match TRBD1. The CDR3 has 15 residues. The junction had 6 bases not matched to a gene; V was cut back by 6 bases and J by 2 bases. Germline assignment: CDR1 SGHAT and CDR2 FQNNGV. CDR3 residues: CASSFRTGGQETQYF. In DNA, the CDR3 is TGTGCCAGCAGTTTTAGGACAGGGGGACAAGAGACCCAGTACTTC.

The chain's CDR3 is CASSEMKKAAGSYQETQYF. The CDR3 DNA follows: TGTGCCAGCAGTGAGATGAAAAAAGCGGCGGGGTCGTACCAAGAGACCCAGTACTTC. The chain is built from TRBV2 and TRBJ2-5, with a weak D call TRBD2 (6 bases). The CDR3 extends over 19 amino acids. CDR1 is SNHLY and CDR2 is FYNNEI in the germline V gene. The V and J ends lost 3 bases and 0 bases respectively, with 23 bases between them.

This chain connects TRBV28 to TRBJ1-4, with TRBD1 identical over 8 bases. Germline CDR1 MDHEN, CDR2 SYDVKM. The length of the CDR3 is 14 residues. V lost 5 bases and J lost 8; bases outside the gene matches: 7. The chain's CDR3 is CASSPRTGNEKLFF. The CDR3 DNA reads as TGTGCCAGCAGTCCCAGGACAGGGAACGAAAAACTGTTTTTT.

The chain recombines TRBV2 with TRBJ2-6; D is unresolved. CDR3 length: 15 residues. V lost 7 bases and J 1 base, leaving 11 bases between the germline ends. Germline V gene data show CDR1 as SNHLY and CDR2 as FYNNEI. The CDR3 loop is CASNPGPSGANVLTF. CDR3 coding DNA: TGTGCCAGCAACCCCGGACCATCTGGGGCCAACGTCCTGACTTTC.

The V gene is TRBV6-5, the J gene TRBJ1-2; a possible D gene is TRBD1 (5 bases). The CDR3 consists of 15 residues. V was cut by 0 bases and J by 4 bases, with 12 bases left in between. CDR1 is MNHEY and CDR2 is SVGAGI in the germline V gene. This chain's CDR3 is CASSYSPRDLYGYTF. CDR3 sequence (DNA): TGTGCCAGCAGTTACTCCCCCCGGGACCTCTATGGCTACACCTTC.

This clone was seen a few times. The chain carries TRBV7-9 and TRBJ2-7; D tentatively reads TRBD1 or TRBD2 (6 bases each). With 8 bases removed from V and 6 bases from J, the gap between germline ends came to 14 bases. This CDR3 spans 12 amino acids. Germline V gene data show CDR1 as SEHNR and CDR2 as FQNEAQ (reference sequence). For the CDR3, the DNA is TGTGCCAGCTACAGGGAGGATGGCGAGCAGTACTTC. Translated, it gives CASYREDGEQYF.

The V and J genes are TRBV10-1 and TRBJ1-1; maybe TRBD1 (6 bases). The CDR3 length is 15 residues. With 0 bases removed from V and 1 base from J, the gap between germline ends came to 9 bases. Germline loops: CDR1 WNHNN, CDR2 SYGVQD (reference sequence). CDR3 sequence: CASSESGRGNTEAFF. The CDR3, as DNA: TGCGCCAGCAGTGAGTCGGGCAGGGGGAACACTGAAGCTTTCTTT.

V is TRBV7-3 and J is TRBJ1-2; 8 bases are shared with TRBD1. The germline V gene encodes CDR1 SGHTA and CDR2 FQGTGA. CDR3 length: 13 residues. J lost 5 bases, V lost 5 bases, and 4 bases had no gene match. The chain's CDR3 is CASSPGQEYGYTF. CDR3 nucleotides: TGTGCCAGCAGCCCGGGACAGGAGTATGGCTACACCTTC.